These 21 T cell receptor beta chains were sequenced from one sample in a study of siplizumab effects on memory and regulatory T cells. Here immunoSEQ multiplex PCR was the method, and the copy in TCRdb shows in-frame clones only, minus some. The sample has 92,000 or so clones; about 87% are singletons. The sample comprised CD4+ T cells sorted from blood. Receptors originate from a human donor in good health.

The chain joins TRBV7-3 to TRBJ2-1; the match to TRBD2 covers 9 bases. V trimming: 2 bases; J trimming: 5 bases; junction bases outside the gene matches: 4. The CDR3 totals 15 residues. Germline CDR1 and CDR2: SGHTA and FQGTGA. The CDR3 loop reads CASSLGAGGNNEQFF. CDR3 nucleotides: TGTGCCAGCAGCTTAGGGGCGGGAGGGAACAATGAGCAGTTCTTC.

The gene calls are TRBV6-5 and TRBJ2-7; 7 nucleotides match TRBD1. The CDR3 covers 13 residues. Germline V CDR1 and CDR2: MNHEY, SVGAGI. V lost 8 bases, J lost 0 bases, and 4 bases stayed unmatched. In DNA form, the CDR3 reads TGTGCCAGCCGGGGACAGTCCTCCTACGAGCAGTACTTC. Its translation: CASRGQSSYEQYF.

The V call is TRBV5-6, the J call TRBJ2-3; D is unresolved. V shed 0 bases and J shed 2 bases, with 10 bases lying between them. This CDR3 region has 15 residues. In germline, CDR1 is SGHDT, CDR2 YYEEEE. The CDR3 loop reads CASSLVAADTDTQYF. The CDR3, as DNA: TGTGCCAGCAGCTTGGTGGCGGCGGACACAGATACGCAGTATTTT.

This rearrangement joins TRBV7-3 to TRBJ2-2; tentatively, D is TRBD2 (7 bases). This CDR3 comprises 16 residues. The V gene's germline CDR1 is SGHTA and CDR2 FQGTGA. V was clipped by 1 base and J by 7 bases, with 16 bases between them. The CDR3 nucleotides are TGTGCCAGCAGCTTAAGGGGCGCGGGGGCGGTCGGGGAGCTGTTTTTT. It codes for CASSLRGAGAVGELFF.

The genes are TRBV7-3 and TRBJ2-3; TRBD2 agrees at 16 bases. V shed 5 bases and J 1 base; nucleotides not matched to a gene: 0. Germline-derived CDR1 and CDR2 are SGHTA and FQGTGA. The CDR3 extends over 16 amino acids. CDR3 nucleotides: TGTGCCAGCAGCGGGACTAGCGGGAGGGGCACAGATACGCAGTATTTT. It yields the protein CASSGTSGRGTDTQYF.

The chain has TRBV4-1 and TRBJ1-2; 11 nucleotides agree with TRBD1. Germline V gene lookup returns CDR1 MGHRA and CDR2 YSYEKL. This CDR3 is built from 16 residues. Losses at the gene ends were 2 bases for V and 2 bases for J; bases not matched to a gene: 4. The CDR3 loop is CASSQPGQGGNYGYTF. The DNA for the CDR3 is TGCGCCAGCAGCCAACCGGGACAGGGGGGGAACTATGGCTACACCTTC.

V gene TRBV20-1 combines with J gene TRBJ2-7; the D gene is possibly TRBD1 (6 bases). Per germline, CDR1 DFQATT and CDR2 SNEGSKA (reference sequence). The CDR3 spans 11 residues. V was clipped by 3 bases and J by 4 bases, with 7 bases between them. The CDR3 region has the DNA TGCAGTGCTAGCACAGGGTACGAGCAGTACTTC. Translation gives CSASTGYEQYF.

The rearrangement links TRBV27 to TRBJ1-5, with TRBD1 matching over 12 bases. This CDR3 region has 20 residues. The J segment lost 1 base and the V segment lost 6 bases, leaving 16 bases of the junction unmatched. CDR1 MNHEY and CDR2 SMNVEV come from the germline V gene (reference sequence). In nucleotides, the CDR3 is TGTGCCAGCAGACCCGGGACAGGGGGCGCGGGCACGTTCAGCAATCAGCCCCAGCATTTT. Amino acid sequence: CASRPGTGGAGTFSNQPQHF.

This rearrangement joins TRBV9 to TRBJ2-5, with TRBD1 matching 7 bases. The germline gives CDR1 SGDLS, CDR2 YYNGEE. The CDR3 is made up of 16 amino acids. V lost 1 base to trimming and J lost 5 bases; unmatched junction nucleotides: 11. Written as DNA, the CDR3 is TGTGCCAGCAGCGTACATACGGCAGGGGGATTGGAGACCCAGTACTTC. Translated: CASSVHTAGGLETQYF. The full variable domain, completed using reference TRBV9 and TRBJ2-5, is DSGVTQTPKHLITATGQRVTLRCSPRSGDLSVYWYQQSLDQGLQFLIQYYNGEERAKGNILERFSAQQFPDLHSELNLSSLELGDSALYFCASSVHTAGGLETQYFGPGTRLLVL.

The V and J genes are TRBV28 and TRBJ2-7; the match to TRBD2 covers 11 bases. The CDR3 covers 16 residues. J gave up 3 bases and V 5 bases, and 9 bases lay outside the gene matches. In germline, CDR1 is MDHEN, CDR2 SYDVKM. The CDR3 sequence: CASSILAGGNLYEQYF. CDR3 bases: TGTGCCAGCAGTATTTTAGCGGGAGGGAACCTCTACGAGCAGTACTTC.

The chain combines TRBV5-4 with TRBJ2-1; 9 bases fit TRBD2. This CDR3 spans 15 amino acids. Germline values: CDR1 SGHNT, CDR2 YYREEE (reference sequence). The J segment lost 8 bases and the V segment lost 4 bases, leaving 10 bases of the junction unmatched. The CDR3 nucleotides are TGTGCCAGCAGCGCCGGGACTAGCCCTATGGATGAGCAGTTCTTC. Its translation: CASSAGTSPMDEQFF.

This rearrangement joins TRBV28 to TRBJ1-5; TRBD1 is a possible D gene (6 bases). The CDR3 extends over 15 amino acids. CDR1 MDHEN and CDR2 SYDVKM come from the germline V gene. V shed 3 bases and J shed 5 bases, with 14 bases lying between them. CDR3 DNA sequence: TGTGCCAGCAGTTTGTTTCGGGGGGCAGATCAGCCCCAGCATTTT. It translates to CASSLFRGADQPQHF.

Worth noting for this clone: This sample also contains other DNA sequences that code for the same CDR3. V and J are TRBV6-5 and TRBJ2-4; no clear D. V lost 5 bases to trimming and J lost 3 bases, with 8 bases between them. The length of the CDR3 is 13 residues. The germline V gene has CDR1 MNHEY and CDR2 SVGAGI. The CDR3 DNA reads as TGTGCCAGCAGTCCGGGCCACAAAAACATTCAGTACTTC. It translates to CASSPGHKNIQYF.

The V gene is TRBV30, the J gene TRBJ1-1; no clear D gene. The CDR3 covers 13 residues. Germline V gene lookup returns CDR1 GTSNPN and CDR2 SVGIG (reference sequence). V shed 5 bases and J shed 1 base, with 11 bases lying between them. CDR3 DNA sequence: TGTGCCTGGGCCGGTACACCGAACACTGAAGCTTTCTTT. This gives the protein CAWAGTPNTEAFF.

Written as DNA, the CDR3 is TGTGCCACCAGCACGGGCTACAATGAGCAGTTCTTC. Encoded protein: CATSTGYNEQFF. The V call is TRBV15, the J call TRBJ2-1, with D unresolved. V was shortened by 4 bases and J by 3 bases, with 4 bases between the two germline ends. From germline, CDR1 is LNHNV and CDR2 YYDKDF (reference sequence). The CDR3 runs to 12 residues.

The rearrangement links TRBV7-2 to TRBJ1-2; no definite D call. V shed 1 base and J shed 1 base, with 7 bases lying between them. CDR1 and CDR2 (germline): SGHTA, FQGNSA. The CDR3 extends over 14 amino acids. CDR3 sequence (DNA): TGTGCCAGCAGCTTAGATTCAAATAACTATGGCTACACCTTC. This encodes CASSLDSNNYGYTF. Together with reference TRBV7-2 and TRBJ1-2, the CDR3 gives the full variable domain: GAGVSQSPSNKVTEKGKDVELRCDPISGHTALYWYRQSLGQGLEFLIYFQGNSAPDKSGLPSDRFSAERTGGSVSTLTIQRTQQEDSAVYLCASSLDSNNYGYTFGSGTRLTVV.

The chain recombines TRBV5-1 with TRBJ2-2; 8 nucleotides align to TRBD2. This CDR3 spans 15 amino acids. Germline V gene lookup returns CDR1 SGHRS and CDR2 YFSETQ. With V trimmed by 3 bases and J by 10 bases, 11 bases remained unmatched. DNA of the CDR3: TGCGCCAGCAGCTCGACGACGACGGGGGGGCAGGAGCTGTTTTTT. It codes for CASSSTTTGGQELFF.

The gene calls are TRBV19 and TRBJ2-7, with 7 bases matching TRBD2. CDR1 is LNHDA and CDR2 is SQIVND in the germline V gene (reference sequence). The CDR3 totals 14 residues. V shed 8 bases and J 7 bases; nucleotides not matched to a gene: 14. The CDR3 region is CASHKAGSPREQYF. The CDR3 nucleotides read TGTGCCAGTCATAAAGCGGGAAGCCCCAGGGAGCAGTACTTC.

The chain carries TRBV28 and TRBJ2-2; D unclear. The CDR3 is 15 amino acids. Trimming removed 10 bases from V and 6 bases from J, with 21 bases in between. Germline CDR1 and CDR2: MDHEN and SYDVKM. The CDR3 nucleotides read TGTGCCACCCTCCCTGGCTCGGTTAAGGCCGGGGAGCTGTTTTTT. The encoded protein is CATLPGSVKAGELFF.

The chain employs TRBV2 and TRBJ2-1; 15 bases are shared with TRBD2. The V and J ends lost 6 bases and 7 bases, in that order; junction bases with no gene match: 16. The CDR3 loop spans 19 amino acids. Germline CDR1 SNHLY, CDR2 FYNNEI. Here the CDR3 reads CASRGLGRTSGRAGNEQFF. CDR3 coding DNA: TGTGCCAGCAGGGGGCTAGGCAGGACTAGCGGGAGGGCGGGGAATGAGCAGTTCTTC.

The rearrangement joins TRBV4-3 to TRBJ2-3; TRBD2 matches at 11 bases. Germline V gene sequence: CDR1 LGHNA, CDR2 YSLEER. The CDR3 runs 21 residues. Trimming removed 4 bases from V and 0 bases from J; junction bases left unmatched: 18. In DNA form, the CDR3 reads TGCGCCAGCAGCCGCAGGCCCCGCTCTAGCGGGAGGAGATCTAGCACAGATACGCAGTATTTT. Its translation is CASSRRPRSSGRRSSTDTQYF.